This note documents a single T cell receptor beta chain sequence. These data belong to a study of shared clonotypes between healthy human individuals. Splitting of CD4+ cells produced CD45RA+ naive and CD45RA-negative memory subsets. Several immunoSEQ 96-well plates shared each subset's DNA, each plate a replicate. Here immunoSEQ multiplex PCR was the method, and the copy in TCRdb shows in-frame clones only, minus some. The repertoire holds around 2,000,000 clones, with over 85% as singletons. The CDR3 runs to 14 residues. V lost 4 bases, J lost 5 bases, and 14 bases lay in between. Germline CDR1 MDHEN, CDR2 SYDVKM.

V gene TRBV28 combines with J gene TRBJ1-1; perhaps TRBD1 as D (6 bases). The receptor was derived from a man aged 18 to 29 in good health. The source material was naive CD4+ T cells sorted from blood. Subset given: CD45RA+ positively selected. In DNA form, the CDR3 reads TGTGCCAGCAGTTGGGGGCCAGGGGAAACTGAAGCTTTCTTT. Amino acid sequence: CASSWGPGETEAFF.